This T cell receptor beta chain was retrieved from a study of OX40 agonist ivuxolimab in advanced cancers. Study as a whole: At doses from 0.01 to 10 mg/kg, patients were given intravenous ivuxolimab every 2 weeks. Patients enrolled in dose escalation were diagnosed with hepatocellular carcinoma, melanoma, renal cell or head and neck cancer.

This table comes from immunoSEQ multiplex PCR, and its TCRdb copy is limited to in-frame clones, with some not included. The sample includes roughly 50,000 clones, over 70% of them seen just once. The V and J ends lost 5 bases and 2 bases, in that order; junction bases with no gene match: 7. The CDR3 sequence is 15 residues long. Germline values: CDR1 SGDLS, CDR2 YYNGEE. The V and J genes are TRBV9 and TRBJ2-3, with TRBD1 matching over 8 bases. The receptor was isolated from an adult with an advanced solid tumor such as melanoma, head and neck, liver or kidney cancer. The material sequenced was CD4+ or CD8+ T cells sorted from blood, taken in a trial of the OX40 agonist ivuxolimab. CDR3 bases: TGTGCCAGCAGTGCCGACAGGGGAGTCACAGATACGCAGTATTTT. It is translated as CASSADRGVTDTQYF.